This TCR beta chain is from a study of shared clonotypes between healthy human individuals. General study points: Non-shared clonotypes were found to have lower generation probabilities than the clonotypes that were shared by all four of the sorted-subset donors. Sorted-subset sequencing, rarefaction showed, was incomplete despite large depth. Sequencing depth was expected to affect clonotype sharing among donors.

Naive-designated CD8 cells lacked CD45RO, were positively enriched for CCR7, and omitted terminally differentiated effector memory CD45RA+ cells. V was clipped by 1 base and J by 3 bases; unmatched bases: 3. The CDR3 extends over 15 amino acids. Looked up from germline, CDR1 is SEHNR and CDR2 is FQNEAQ (reference sequence). Per the authors' pipeline: Sequence data from immunoSEQ were junction-only and lacked quality scores; consequently, filtering differed. Measured with immunoSEQ multiplex PCR; TCRdb has only the in-frame clones, and not every one. That table supplies the V and J calls and clone size; D and trimming were determined from the DNA. The table has over 2 million clones, about 95% seen once. In the case of this clone: Its antigen is unidentified. Other DNA variants within this sample encode the same CDR3.

The chain combines TRBV7-9 with TRBJ2-7; 10 bases align to TRBD1. This receptor was taken from a man between 18 and 35 years old in good health. The sample comprised naive CD8+ T cells sorted from blood. The CDR3 loop reads CASSLGQGARYEQYF. For the CDR3, the DNA is TGTGCCAGCAGCTTAGGACAGGGGGCGCGCTACGAGCAGTACTTC.